The source of this T cell receptor (beta chain) is a study of beta chain features in type 1 diabetes. The investigators reverse transcribed all of the isolated RNA, so they sequenced expressed TCRB transcripts. The table came from immunoSEQ multiplex PCR; TCRdb's copy has only in-frame clones and leaves some out. The sample records 300,000 to 350,000 clones, approximately 8% being singletons. This CDR3 comprises 13 residues. The ends were cut back, 5 bases at V and 6 bases at J, with 15 bases in the middle. In germline, CDR1 is SGHRS, CDR2 YFSETQ. Overall study results and limits: Cells carrying high TCR expression could end up over-represented when cDNA is sequenced.

This clone was seen ten or more times. Its antigen is unknown. CD4+ cells of the naive, central memory, regulatory and stem cell-like memory types were sorted via CD45RO/CCR7/CD25/CD127/CD95/CD27. Sorted cells reached over 95% purity in every population. The sequencing sample was made of central memory CD4+ T cells from blood. The sequence was collected from a woman aged 18-29 years in good health. V usage is TRBV5-1 and J usage is TRBJ2-7; possibly TRBD1 or TRBD2 for D (6 bases each). CDR3: CASSPWGAGEQYF. DNA for the CDR3: TGCGCCAGCAGTCCATGGGGGGCTGGCGAGCAGTACTTC.